The T cell receptor (beta chain) described here comes from a study of Graves' ophthalmopathy and Graves' hyperthyroidism. CDR1 and CDR2 (germline): SQVTM, ANQGSEA. V lost 6 bases, J lost 6 bases, and 15 bases lay in between. The CDR3 is made up of 12 amino acids. The study amplified TCR beta CDR3 regions using RNA transcripts. HTBI primers were employed in first-round RT-PCR, then a second-round multiplex PCR followed. One entry per CDR3 protein, called by TCRdb with MiXCR from the multiplex PCR reads. The sample includes 900,000 to 1,200,000 distinct CDR3 sequences, 35% to 40% of them seen just once.

This sequence originates from an adult man with Graves' hyperthyroidism. The V and J genes are TRBV29-1 and TRBJ2-7; possible D gene TRBD2, 5 bases. Sequenced input: peripheral blood or thyroid tissue (not recorded which). CDR3: CSVTAGPREQYF. As DNA, the CDR3 is TGCAGCGTGACGGCGGGTCCGCGCGAGCAGTACTTC.